This TCR beta chain was sequenced in a study of blood T cell repertoires in COVID-19. On the study more broadly: Material from acute and convalescent COVID-19 was sourced from the United States, Italy and Spain. Sources were T cells, B-cell-depleted T cells, or PBMCs; the material itself was cDNA or gDNA.

Authors' data handling: Researchers report that nucleated cell counts were estimated from reference gene primer amplification. Measured with immunoSEQ multiplex PCR; TCRdb has only the in-frame clones, and not every one. V and J calls and clone size follow that table, whereas D and trimming were derived from the DNA. The sample lists around 110,000 clones, 70% to 85% occurring once. This CDR3 is built from 14 residues. Trimming removed 4 bases from V and 3 bases from J, with 15 bases in between. Germline-derived CDR1 and CDR2 are SQVTM and ANQGSEA. Sequencing was performed on peripheral blood. The source is a man aged 70-80 years with active or convalescent COVID-19. The chain combines TRBV29-1 with TRBJ1-2; a weak D match, TRBD1 (6 bases). The CDR3 sequence is CSVAKQGRDYGYTF. The CDR3 DNA sequence: TGCAGCGTTGCCAAACAGGGCCGGGACTATGGCTACACCTTC.